What follows are 7 T cell receptor beta chains derived from one specimen sequenced in a study of TIL therapy for anti-PD-1-resistant metastatic lung cancer. This sample's time point: pre-treatment sample, taken before nivolumab and TIL therapy. This was the immunoSEQ v3 assay. Repertoires were generated with immunoSEQ multiplex PCR, while TCRdb's copy carries only in-frame clones and drops some. This table holds about 59,000 clones, about 73% found once. This material consisted of blood, taken at baseline. The receptors stem from a person between 25 and 80 years old with non-small cell lung cancer.

The chain links TRBV2 to TRBJ1-2; D perhaps matches TRBD1 (6 bases). V dropped 2 bases and J dropped 3 bases, with 10 bases sitting between them. The CDR3 is made up of 14 amino acids. Germline CDR1 reads SNHLY; CDR2 reads FYNNEI. DNA of the CDR3: TGTGCCAGCAGTGAATCCCAGGGGTACTATGGCTACACCTTC. It codes for CASSESQGYYGYTF.

The chain combines TRBV7-2 with TRBJ2-1, with 11 bases identical to TRBD2. The CDR3 has 17 amino acids. Germline assignment: CDR1 SGHTA and CDR2 FQGNSA. The V gene end was trimmed by 0 bases and the J gene end by 7 bases; junction bases not matched to a gene: 8. The CDR3 here is CASSLAGTSGISNEQFF. As DNA, the CDR3 is TGTGCCAGCAGCTTAGCAGGGACTAGCGGAATATCGAATGAGCAGTTCTTC.

This rearrangement joins TRBV29-1 to TRBJ2-2; 8 bases fit TRBD2. The trim removed 6 bases at V and 1 base at J, leaving 1 base unmatched. The germline V gene has CDR1 SQVTM and CDR2 ANQGSEA. The CDR3 has 13 residues. The CDR3: CSVGRGNTGELFF. CDR3 nucleotide sequence: TGCAGCGTCGGGAGGGGGAACACCGGGGAGCTGTTTTTT.

The chain has TRBV9 and TRBJ1-3, with TRBD1 as a possible D gene (5 bases). Germline V gives CDR1 SGDLS, CDR2 YYNGEE. The CDR3 extends over 16 amino acids. Trimming took off 4 bases at V and 0 bases at J, with 14 bases between the two ends. The CDR3 bases are TGTGCCAGCAGCCCTTCGGGGGGACGCTCTGGAAACACCATATATTTT. Its protein product is CASSPSGGRSGNTIYF.

The chain employs TRBV29-1 and TRBJ1-3; no clear D gene. The germline V gene encodes CDR1 SQVTM and CDR2 ANQGSEA. The V gene lost 0 bases and the J gene lost 13 bases, with 10 bases spanning the gap. This CDR3 spans 11 amino acids. The CDR3 DNA reads as TGCAGCGTTGAAGATCATTTTACGATATATTTT. This sequence encodes CSVEDHFTIYF.

The CDR3 reads CASSESGGYYEQYF. The CDR3 nucleotides read TGTGCCAGCAGTGAATCGGGTGGTTACTACGAGCAGTACTTC. The chain has TRBV25-1 and TRBJ2-7, with D unclear. V was shortened by 1 base and J by 3 bases, with 10 bases between the two germline ends. Per germline, CDR1 MGHDK and CDR2 SYGVNS. The CDR3 is made up of 14 amino acids.

V gene TRBV28 combines with J gene TRBJ2-1; D gene ambiguous. Germline-derived CDR1 and CDR2 are MDHEN and SYDVKM. Trimming took 5 bases from V and 7 from J, leaving 18 bases between them. This CDR3 contains 15 residues. The DNA for the CDR3 is TGTGCCAGCAGTCGACCCCCACCCCCTCCGAATGAGCAGTTCTTC. This codes for CASSRPPPPPNEQFF.